This T cell receptor (beta chain) appears in the sequencing data of a study of neurological immune-mediated disorders. The germline V gene has CDR1 SGHTA and CDR2 FQGNSA. Trimming cost V 5 bases and J 4 bases, with 11 bases left between them. This CDR3 is built from 13 residues. There are many counts of this clonotype. Antigen specificity is unknown. Study-level findings and limits: None of the CDR3 amino acid sequences in expanded clones turned up in more than one subject, which points to private repertoires in all groups. HTLV-1-associated myelopathy had the most TCR clonal expansion, while multiple sclerosis had the least, a level that fell below healthy controls.

The cDNA was synthesized by means of template-switch 5'RACE, which was carried out with 10-nucleotide random UMIs. TCRdb called the 5' RACE reads again in MiXCR, with one record for every CDR3 protein. The sample consists of about 65,000 distinct CDR3 sequences, roughly 4% of them appearing once. Sequences were obtained from PBMCs. The chain links TRBV7-2 to TRBJ1-1, with a possible D match to TRBD1 (5 bases). The sequence was obtained from a man aged 45-65 years with multiple sclerosis. The DNA of the CDR3 is TGTGCCAGCAGCCAAACAAGGGGCACTGAAGCTTTCTTT. Translating gives CASSQTRGTEAFF.